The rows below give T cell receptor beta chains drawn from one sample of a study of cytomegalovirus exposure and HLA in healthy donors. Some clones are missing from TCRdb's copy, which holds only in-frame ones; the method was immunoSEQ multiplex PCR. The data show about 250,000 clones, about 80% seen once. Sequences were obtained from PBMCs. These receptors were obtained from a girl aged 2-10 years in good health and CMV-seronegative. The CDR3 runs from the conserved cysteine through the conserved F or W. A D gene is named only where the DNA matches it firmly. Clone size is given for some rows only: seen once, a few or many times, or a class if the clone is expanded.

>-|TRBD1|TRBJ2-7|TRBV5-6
CASSAPHNRGTGGCYEQYF
TGTGCCAGCAGCGCACCCCATAACAGAGGCACAGGGGGCTGTTACGAGCAGTACTTC
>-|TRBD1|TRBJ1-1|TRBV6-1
CASSAGTGAMNTEAFF
TGTGCCAGCAGTGCCGGGACAGGGGCCATGAACACTGAAGCTTTCTTT
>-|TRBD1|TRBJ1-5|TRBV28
CASSRTHRGWDQPQHF
TGTGCCAGCAGTCGTACTCACAGGGGCTGGGATCAGCCCCAGCATTTT
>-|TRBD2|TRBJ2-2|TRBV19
CASKRENTGELFF
TGTGCCAGTAAGCGGGAGAACACCGGGGAGCTGTTTTTT
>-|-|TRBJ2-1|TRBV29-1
CSVEGGGFYTNEQFF
TGCAGCGTTGAAGGAGGGGGATTCTACACAAATGAGCAGTTCTTC
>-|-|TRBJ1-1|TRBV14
CASSQVRGDKGAFF
TGTGCCAGCAGCCAAGTTCGGGGGGACAAAGGAGCTTTCTTT
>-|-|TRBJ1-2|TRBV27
CASSLSPPLADRNYGYTF
TGTGCCAGCAGTTTATCACCCCCCCTCGCGGACAGAAACTATGGCTACACCTTC
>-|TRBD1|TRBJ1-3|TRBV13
CASSLTGAGNTIYF
TGTGCCAGCAGCTTGACAGGGGCTGGAAACACCATATATTTT
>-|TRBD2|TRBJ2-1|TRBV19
CASSTLPASGRLNEQFF
TGTGCCAGTAGTACCCTACCTGCTAGCGGGAGGCTCAATGAGCAGTTCTTC
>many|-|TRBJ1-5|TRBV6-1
CASTREDGSNQPQHF
TGTGCCAGCACCAGGGAGGACGGGAGCAATCAGCCCCAGCATTTT
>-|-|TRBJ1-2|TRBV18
CASSPQEGPTPANYGYTF
TGTGCCAGCTCACCACAGGAGGGCCCCACACCGGCGAACTATGGCTACACCTTC
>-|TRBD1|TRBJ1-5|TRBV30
CAWSVGVRQGAWGNQPQHF
TGTGCCTGGAGTGTAGGCGTTCGACAGGGGGCATGGGGCAATCAGCCCCAGCATTTT
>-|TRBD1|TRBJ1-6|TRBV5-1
CASSFTPERTGDGSISSSPLHF
TGCGCCAGCAGCTTTACCCCAGAGAGGACAGGGGACGGATCTATCTCAAGTTCACCCCTCCACTTT
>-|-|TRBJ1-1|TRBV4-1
CASSQDGGRAANTEAFF
TGCGCCAGCAGCCAAGATGGGGGCCGCGCAGCTAACACTGAAGCTTTCTTT
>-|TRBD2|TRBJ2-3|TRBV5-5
CASSLASGRPGDTQYF
TGTGCCAGCAGCTTGGCTAGCGGGAGGCCAGGAGATACGCAGTATTTT
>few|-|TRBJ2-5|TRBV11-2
CASSSQGYLQETQYF
TGTGCCAGCAGCTCACAGGGATACCTCCAAGAGACCCAGTACTTC
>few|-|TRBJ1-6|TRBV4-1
CASSHLNSPLHF
TGCGCCAGCAGCCACCTCAATTCACCCCTCCACTTT
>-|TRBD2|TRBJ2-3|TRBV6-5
CASSYSVAGWRDTQYF
TGTGCCAGCAGTTACTCGGTAGCGGGGTGGAGAGATACGCAGTATTTT
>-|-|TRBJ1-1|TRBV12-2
CASRLPARTEAFF
TGTGCAAGTCGCTTACCGGCCAGGACTGAAGCTTTCTTT
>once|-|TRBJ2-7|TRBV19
CATMDRAYEQYF
TGTGCCACAATGGACAGAGCCTACGAGCAGTACTTC
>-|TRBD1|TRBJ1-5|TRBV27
CASSFKGAYSNQPQHF
TGTGCCAGCAGTTTTAAGGGGGCGTATAGCAATCAGCCCCAGCATTTT
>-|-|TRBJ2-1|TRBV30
CAWSKSGYNEQFF
TGTGCCTGGAGTAAGTCGGGATACAATGAGCAGTTCTTC
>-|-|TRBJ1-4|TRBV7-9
CSSSLGTANEKLFF
TGTTCCAGCAGCTTAGGTACAGCAAATGAAAAACTGTTTTTT
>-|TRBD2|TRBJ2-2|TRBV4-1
CASSPTPGLDSTGELFF
TGCGCCAGCAGCCCAACCCCGGGACTAGATAGCACCGGGGAGCTGTTTTTT
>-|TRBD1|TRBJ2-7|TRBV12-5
CASGRTGSTSYEQYF
TGTGCTAGTGGCAGGACAGGCAGCACCTCCTACGAGCAGTACTTC
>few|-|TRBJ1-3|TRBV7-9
CASSLDPIGNTIYF
TGTGCCAGCAGCTTAGATCCCATCGGAAACACCATATATTTT
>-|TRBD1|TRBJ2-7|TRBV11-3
CASSSGTGPYEQYF
TGTGCCAGCAGCTCCGGGACAGGGCCCTACGAGCAGTACTTC
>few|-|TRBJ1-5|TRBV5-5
CASSLWGGSNQPQHF
TGTGCCAGCAGCTTGTGGGGGGGTAGCAATCAGCCCCAGCATTTT
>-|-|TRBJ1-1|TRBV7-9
CASSLGVGPAEAFF
TGTGCCAGCAGCTTAGGGGTGGGGCCGGCTGAAGCTTTCTTT
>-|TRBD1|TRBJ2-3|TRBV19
CASSIQTGGYFTDTQYF
TGTGCCAGTAGTATCCAAACAGGGGGCTATTTCACAGATACGCAGTATTTT
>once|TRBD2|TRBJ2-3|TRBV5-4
CASSFSRGGFSLTDTQYF
TGTGCCAGCAGCTTCTCTCGGGGGGGGTTCTCGCTCACAGATACGCAGTATTTT
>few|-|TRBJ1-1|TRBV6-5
CASSYSLVVGRRFAFF
TGTGCCAGCAGTTATTCCTTGGTGGTTGGCAGGCGTTTCGCTTTCTTT
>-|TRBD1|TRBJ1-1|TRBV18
CASSPRQGPLNTEAFF
TGTGCCAGCTCACCCCGACAGGGCCCCCTTAACACTGAAGCTTTCTTT
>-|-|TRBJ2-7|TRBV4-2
CASSQERDYEQYF
TGTGCCAGCAGCCAAGAAAGAGACTACGAGCAGTACTTC
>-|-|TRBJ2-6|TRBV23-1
CAPAGRGRGSGANVLTF
TGCGCCCCCGCCGGACGGGGTCGGGGGTCTGGGGCCAACGTCCTGACTTTC
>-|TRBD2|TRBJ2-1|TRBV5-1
CASRVSGGTINEQFF
TGCGCCAGCAGAGTTAGCGGGGGGACGATCAATGAGCAGTTCTTC
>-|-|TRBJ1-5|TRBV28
CASSLPRENQPQHF
TGTGCCAGCAGTTTGCCCAGGGAAAATCAGCCCCAGCATTTT
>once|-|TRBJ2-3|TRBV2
CASKQSTDTQYF
TGTGCCAGCAAACAGAGCACAGATACGCAGTATTTT
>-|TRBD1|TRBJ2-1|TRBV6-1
CAIWDSFYNEQFF
TGTGCCATTTGGGACAGCTTCTACAATGAGCAGTTCTTC
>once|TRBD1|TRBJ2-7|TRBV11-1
CASSLATGAYEQYF
TGTGCCAGCAGCTTAGCGACAGGGGCCTACGAGCAGTACTTC
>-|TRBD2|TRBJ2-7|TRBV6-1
CASRPAGVLSYEQYF
TGTGCCAGCCGTCCAGCGGGGGTACTCTCCTACGAGCAGTACTTC